What follows are 17 T cell receptor beta chains derived from one specimen sequenced in a study of preoperative IRX-2 immunotherapy in early breast cancer. Treatment specified: preoperative locoregional IRX-2 cytokine immunotherapy. The data were produced by immunoSEQ multiplex PCR, yet TCRdb's version contains in-frame clones alone and is incomplete. The sample lists over 9,500 clones, 75% to 90% occurring once. Sequenced material: lymph node tissue, taken before IRX-2 immunotherapy. These receptors were collected from a human donor with breast cancer.

The V gene is TRBV28, the J gene TRBJ1-1; 7 positions match TRBD1. The CDR3 sequence is 13 residues long. Germline V gene lookup returns CDR1 MDHEN and CDR2 SYDVKM. V was pared by 3 bases and J by 8 bases, with 6 bases of the junction left unmatched. DNA for the CDR3: TGTGCCAGCAGTTTTGATGGGGACAGCGAAGCTTTCTTT. This sequence encodes CASSFDGDSEAFF.

The genes are TRBV1 and TRBJ2-7; TRBD2 reflects the table's D call only, with no check against the DNA. TRBV1 is shown as a pseudogene. The CDR3 has 13 residues. The CDR3 spells CASSQGPSYEQYF. The DNA for the CDR3 is TGCGCCAGCAGCCAAGGGCCTAGCTACGAGCAGTACTTC.

V usage is TRBV11-1 and J usage is TRBJ1-4; unclear D gene. Trimming cost V 1 base and J 4 bases, with 10 bases left between them. Germline loops: CDR1 SGHAT, CDR2 FQDESV (reference sequence). The CDR3 is 15 amino acids. As DNA, the CDR3 is TGTGCCAGCAGCTTAGGCCCCCGATTTAATGAAAAACTGTTTTTT. Translation: CASSLGPRFNEKLFF. Drawing the rest from reference TRBV11-1 and TRBJ1-4, the complete variable domain is EAEVAQSPRYKITEKSQAVAFWCDPISGHATLYWYRQILGQGPELLVQFQDESVVDDSQLPKDRFSAERLKGVDSTLKIQPAELGDSAMYLCASSLGPRFNEKLFFGSGTQLSVL.

CDR3 bases: TGTGCCAGCAGTCCGCGCCCGGTGTTGAACACTGAAGCTTTCTTT. It specifies CASSPRPVLNTEAFF. The chain is built from TRBV6-8 and TRBJ1-1; no reliable D call. This CDR3 is built from 15 residues. The V gene lost 5 bases and the J gene lost 0 bases, with 13 bases spanning the gap. Germline lookup yields CDR1 MNHGY and CDR2 SAAAGT.

The chain carries TRBV6-8 and TRBJ1-3; 8 positions match TRBD1. Germline V lookup: CDR1 MNHGY, CDR2 SAAAGT. V lost 5 bases to trimming and J lost 0 bases; unmatched junction nucleotides: 9. CDR3 length: 17 amino acids. The CDR3 sequence is CASSGIGTGSSGNTIYF. Here the CDR3 DNA reads TGTGCCAGCAGTGGGATCGGGACAGGCAGCTCTGGAAACACCATATATTTT.

The sample holds a few counts of this clone. This chain joins TRBV11-3 and TRBJ1-3, with D perhaps matching TRBD1 (5 bases). V was clipped by 3 bases and J by 3 bases, with 15 bases between them. Germline CDR1 reads SGHNT; CDR2 reads YENEEA. This CDR3 contains 16 residues. CDR3 DNA: TGTGCCAGCAGCTTTCCCTTCGGGGGTAATGGAAACACCATATATTTT. Residues: CASSFPFGGNGNTIYF.

The rearrangement uses TRBV5-1 and TRBJ1-3; D may be TRBD1 (6 bases). V was cut by 2 bases and J by 4 bases, with 16 bases left in between. In germline, CDR1 is SGHRS, CDR2 YFSETQ. The CDR3 has 16 amino acids. The CDR3 DNA reads as TGCGCCAGCAGCTTTGGTCAGGGGACGCTAGGAAACACCATATATTTT. Translation gives CASSFGQGTLGNTIYF.

The rearrangement uses TRBV19 and TRBJ2-3; the D is unclear. V was trimmed by 3 bases and J by 3 bases, leaving 7 bases between them. The germline V gene has CDR1 LNHDA and CDR2 SQIVND (reference sequence). There are 13 residues in the CDR3. The CDR3 sequence: CASSIAVTDTQYF. The CDR3 DNA sequence: TGTGCCAGTAGTATTGCAGTTACAGATACGCAGTATTTT.

The chain couples TRBV19 to TRBJ1-1; 12 nucleotides line up with TRBD1. V lost 6 bases to trimming and J lost 5 bases; unmatched junction nucleotides: 13. There are 17 residues in the CDR3. Germline values: CDR1 LNHDA, CDR2 SQIVND (reference sequence). CDR3 region: CASSLNPGQGAETEAFF. The DNA of the CDR3 is TGTGCCAGTAGCCTTAACCCGGGACAGGGGGCGGAAACTGAAGCTTTCTTT.

CDR3 nucleotides: TGTGCCAGCAGCTTAGACGGGTATTACAATGAGCAGTTCTTC. Amino acids: CASSLDGYYNEQFF. V gene TRBV11-3 combines with J gene TRBJ2-1, with D unclear. This CDR3 is 14 amino acids long. Trimming left V 0 bases short and J 4 bases short, with 7 bases between. The germline V gene encodes CDR1 SGHNT and CDR2 YENEEA.

The chain employs TRBV5-1 and TRBJ2-3; D possibly corresponds to TRBD2 (6 bases). The length of the CDR3 is 15 residues. Deletions cut 4 bases from V and 2 bases from J, with 14 bases between. Germline V CDR1 and CDR2: SGHRS, YFSETQ. Here the CDR3 reads CASSLRELPTDTQYF. DNA of the CDR3: TGCGCCAGCAGCCTGCGGGAACTACCCACAGATACGCAGTATTTT.

The V call is TRBV11-1, the J call TRBJ2-7; 12 bases are a match to TRBD2. Germline V gene sequence: CDR1 SGHAT, CDR2 FQDESV (reference sequence). CDR3 length equals 18 residues. The V and J ends lost 0 bases and 2 bases, in that order; junction bases with no gene match: 8. CDR3 loop: CASSLAFLAGGQAYEQYF. The CDR3 nucleotides are TGTGCCAGCAGCTTAGCGTTTCTAGCGGGAGGGCAGGCCTACGAGCAGTACTTC.

As for this clone: Germline is not matched at one junction end, which may reflect a read error. The rearrangement uses TRBV6-8 and TRBJ2-7; 12 bases map to TRBD1. Germline V lookup: CDR1 MNHGY, CDR2 SAAAGT. There are 15 residues in the CDR3. The CDR3 sequence: CAISGKGQGAYEQYF. CDR3 DNA sequence: TGTGCCATCAGTGGGAAGGGACAGGGGGCTTACGAGCAGTACTTC.

This clone was picked up a small number of times. The CDR3 region has the DNA TGTGCCAGCAGCTTGGGACAGCTGAACACTGAAGCTTTCTTT. The encoded protein is CASSLGQLNTEAFF. The V gene is TRBV11-3, the J gene TRBJ1-1; TRBD1 aligns across 7 bases. The germline gives CDR1 SGHNT, CDR2 YENEEA. The CDR3 sequence is 14 residues long. V trimming: 3 bases; J trimming: 0 bases; junction bases outside the gene matches: 1.

The V gene is TRBV19, the J gene TRBJ2-1, with TRBD2 matching over 12 bases. Germline V gene data show CDR1 as LNHDA and CDR2 as SQIVND (reference sequence). CDR3 length equals 16 residues. The trim removed 3 bases at V and 8 bases at J, leaving 8 bases unmatched. CDR3 sequence (DNA): TGTGCCAGTAGTATTTGGGCTAGCGGGAGGGCGGATGAGCAGTTCTTC. Translating gives CASSIWASGRADEQFF.

This clone was seen more than once but under ten times. This rearrangement joins TRBV11-3 to TRBJ2-2, with 7 positions matching TRBD1. Per germline, CDR1 SGHNT and CDR2 YENEEA. The CDR3 consists of 19 residues. With V trimmed by 5 bases and J by 6 bases, 21 bases remained unmatched. CDR3 amino acids: CASSARRQGIILSAGELFF. Here the CDR3 DNA reads TGTGCCAGCAGCGCACGTCGACAGGGTATTATACTCTCGGCCGGGGAGCTGTTTTTT.

The CDR3: CASSFTGEVSGNTIYF. In DNA form, the CDR3 reads TGCGCCAGCAGCTTTACAGGGGAAGTGTCTGGAAACACCATATATTTT. The chain carries TRBV5-1 and TRBJ1-3; the match to TRBD1 covers 7 bases. Germline V CDR1 and CDR2: SGHRS, YFSETQ. V dropped 2 bases and J dropped 1; count of bases not matched to a gene: 6. CDR3 size: 16 residues. The full variable domain, its missing parts supplied by reference TRBV5-1 and TRBJ1-3, is KAGVTQTPRYLIKTRGQQVTLSCSPISGHRSVSWYQQTPGQGLQFLFEYFSETQRNKGNFPGRFSGRQFSNSRSEMNVSTLELGDSALYLCASSFTGEVSGNTIYFGEGSWLTVV.